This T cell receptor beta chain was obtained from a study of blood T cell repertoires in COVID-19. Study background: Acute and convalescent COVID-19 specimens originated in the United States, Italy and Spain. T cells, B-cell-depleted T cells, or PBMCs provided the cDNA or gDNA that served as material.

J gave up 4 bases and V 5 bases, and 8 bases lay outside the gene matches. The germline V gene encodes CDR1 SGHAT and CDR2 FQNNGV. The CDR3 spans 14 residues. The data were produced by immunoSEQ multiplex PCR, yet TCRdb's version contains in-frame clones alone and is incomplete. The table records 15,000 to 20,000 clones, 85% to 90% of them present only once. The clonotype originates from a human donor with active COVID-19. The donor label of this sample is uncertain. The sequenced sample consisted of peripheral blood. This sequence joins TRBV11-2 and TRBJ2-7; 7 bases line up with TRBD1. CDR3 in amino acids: CASSPTRQGYEQYF. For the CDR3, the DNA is TGTGCCAGCAGCCCGACCCGACAGGGATACGAGCAGTACTTC.